This TCR beta chain was observed in a study of T cells in Graves' hyperthyroidism and ophthalmopathy. Study overall: Peripheral blood specimens were obtained at initial diagnosis, prior to any treatment. Study findings and constraints: Blood also held most thyroid clonotypes expanded beyond 0.001.

This clonotype was counted at least ten times. The target antigen is unknown. Together with thyroid ultrasound, orbital computed tomography, serum thyroxine and TRAb, clinical symptoms were used for diagnoses. Amplification of TCR beta CDR3 regions was performed using RNA transcripts as template. The HTBI primer set served for first-round RT-PCR of the TCR CDR3. TCRdb itself ran the multiplex PCR reads through MiXCR, one entry per CDR3 protein. The top ten clones hold roughly 33% of a sample with a few hundred thousand distinct CDR3 sequences, about 13% of them seen once. The CDR3 sequence is 14 residues long. Germline V gene lookup returns CDR1 SGHAT and CDR2 FQNNGV. V was pared by 7 bases and J by 1 base, with 11 bases between.

The sequence derives from a woman in her thirties or forties with Graves' ophthalmopathy. J is TRBJ1-3 and V is TRBV11-2; D gene ambiguous. Sample: blood. In DNA form, the CDR3 reads TGTGCCAGCAATCATCTTGGGTCTGGAAACACCATATATTTT. It translates to CASNHLGSGNTIYF.